This TCR beta chain derives from a study of blood T cell repertoires in COVID-19. Whole-study context: Samples representing acute and convalescent COVID-19 were sourced from the United States, Italy and Spain.

The data were produced by immunoSEQ multiplex PCR, yet TCRdb's version contains in-frame clones alone and is incomplete. The table lists 250,000 to 300,000 clones, approximately 91% of them singletons. The germline V and J ends were trimmed by 3 bases and 2 bases, with 10 bases remaining between them. The germline V gene encodes CDR1 KGHSH and CDR2 LQKENI. The CDR3 is 14 amino acids. J is TRBJ1-2 and V is TRBV18; perhaps TRBD1 as D (5 bases). Sequenced input: peripheral blood. The source of this sequence is a woman aged 60 to 75 with acute or convalescent COVID-19. The CDR3 bases are TGTGCCAGCTCACCCCCGACAGTCAACTATGGCTACACCTTC. Protein sequence: CASSPPTVNYGYTF.